Below, one T cell receptor beta chain is given with its context. Its antigen is undetermined. These data are taken from a study of cytomegalovirus exposure and HLA in healthy donors. The wider study: The same platform as the 500 to 700 first-cohort repertoires was used for the 95 to 150 validation repertoires, a later analysis reported.

Germline V gives CDR1 MNHNS, CDR2 SASEGT. V lost 6 bases and J lost 7, with 16 bases in between. The CDR3 is 14 amino acids. Study results and limitations: Reports indicated that the classifier achieved high specificity and sensitivity in diagnosing cytomegalovirus status.

Profiled with immunoSEQ multiplex PCR; TCRdb holds only in-frame clones, not every one. The table records some 130,000 clones, about 88% of them present only once. The TCR sequence derives from a woman between 18 and 30 years old in good health and CMV-seronegative. V gene TRBV6-1 combines with J gene TRBJ1-5; D is possibly TRBD1 (5 bases). Sample: PBMCs. In DNA form, the CDR3 reads TGTGCCAGCAGGTACTTCGGGGGGAGGCAGCCCCAGCATTTT. It yields the protein CASRYFGGRQPQHF.